One and the same sample provided the 32 T cell receptor beta chains below, sequenced in a study of CD8 T cells in ankylosing spondylitis. Study conclusions and caveats: The study identified a TCR beta motif of several highly homologous variants that appeared characteristic of ankylosing spondylitis blood.

MiXCR was run by TCRdb on the 5' RACE reads, yielding one entry per CDR3 protein. Here the sample spans 220,000 or so distinct CDR3 sequences, approximately 20% being singletons. Their recognized antigens are unknown. Sequenced: blood, either unsorted or a sorted T cell fraction (not recorded which). Receptor source: a male donor with ankylosing spondylitis.

The table lists this clonotype with a few counts. V and J are TRBV6-2 or TRBV6-3 and TRBJ1-1; D may be TRBD1 (5 bases). The V end lost 7 bases, the J end lost 1 base, and 13 bases lay between the germline ends. CDR3 length equals 14 residues. CDR1 MNHEY and CDR2 SVGEGT come from the germline V gene. The CDR3 region is CASNPVRGNTEAFF. CDR3 coding DNA: TGTGCCAGCAATCCGGTAAGGGGGAACACTGAAGCTTTCTTT.

The rearrangement uses TRBV5-4 and TRBJ2-7; TRBD2 agrees at 11 bases. V trimming: 3 bases; J trimming: 3 bases; junction bases outside the gene matches: 5. Germline values: CDR1 SGHNT, CDR2 YYREEE (reference sequence). The length of the CDR3 is 15 residues. CDR3 amino acids: CASSSGTSGFYEQYF. CDR3 in DNA: TGTGCCAGCAGCTCCGGGACTAGCGGATTCTACGAGCAGTACTTC.

In its sample, this clonotype was seen a few times. V and J are TRBV4-2 and TRBJ1-1; D may be TRBD1 (5 bases). V lost 7 bases and J 10 bases, leaving 28 bases between the germline ends. Germline lookup yields CDR1 LGHNA and CDR2 YNFKEQ. The CDR3 totals 16 residues. In DNA form, the CDR3 reads TGTGCCAGCATCCAGTATCGGCGAGAAGGGGCGCAGGGAGCTTTCTTT. As protein: CASIQYRREGAQGAFF.

V gene TRBV7-9 combines with J gene TRBJ1-1; D might be TRBD1 (5 bases). From germline, CDR1 is SEHNR and CDR2 FQNEAQ (reference sequence). CDR3 length equals 15 residues. V was shortened by 3 bases and J by 3 bases, with 14 bases between the two germline ends. CDR3 residues: CASSFRDRLDTEAFF. Written as DNA, the CDR3 is TGTGCCAGCAGCTTCCGGGACCGATTGGACACTGAAGCTTTCTTT. Looking up the rest from reference TRBV7-9 and TRBJ1-1 gives the full variable domain: DTGVSQNPRHKITKRGQNVTFRCDPISEHNRLYWYRQTLGQGPEFLTYFQNEAQLEKSRLLSDRFSAERPKGSFSTLEIQRTEQGDSAMYLCASSFRDRLDTEAFFGQGTRLTVV.

This clonotype was counted only a few times. The chain carries TRBV12-3 or TRBV12-4 and TRBJ2-2, with 11 bases that match TRBD2. The length of the CDR3 is 19 residues. V was clipped by 4 bases and J by 2 bases; unmatched bases: 12. DNA for the CDR3: TGTGCCAGCAGTTCGGGACTAGCGGCTTCTTTTAGTAACACCGGGGAGCTGTTTTTT. It specifies CASSSGLAASFSNTGELFF.

This clonotype has a count of ten or more. The chain recombines TRBV12-3 or TRBV12-4 with TRBJ2-2; TRBD2 is a possible D gene (6 bases). V lost 4 bases, J lost 7 bases, and 16 bases lay in between. The CDR3 is 15 residues long. CDR3 residues: CASSWDSQRSGELFF. The CDR3 DNA sequence: TGTGCCAGCAGTTGGGACTCTCAACGGAGCGGGGAGCTGTTTTTT.

This clonotype was picked up a small number of times. The chain uses TRBV25-1 and TRBJ2-1; TRBD1 is a possible D gene (6 bases). The CDR3 contains 13 residues. Germline lookup yields CDR1 MGHDK and CDR2 SYGVNS. V gave up 7 bases and J gave up 5 bases, with 12 bases separating them. CDR3 DNA: TGTGCCAGCAAGGCGACAGGCAACAATGAGCAGTTCTTC. This encodes CASKATGNNEQFF.

This clonotype was detected a few times. The V gene is TRBV3-1, the J gene TRBJ2-1; 8 bases align to TRBD2. Germline assignment: CDR1 LGHDT and CDR2 YNNKEL (reference sequence). This CDR3 has 18 residues. V gave up 4 bases and J gave up 9 bases; unmatched junction bases: 20. In DNA form, the CDR3 reads TGTGCCAGCAGCCTCGAGGGGGTCTTAGCGGGGCACCCGGTTGAGCAGTTCTTC. Amino acid sequence: CASSLEGVLAGHPVEQFF.

CDR3 amino acids: CASSDRLAGSYEQYF. CDR3 in DNA: TGTGCCAGCAGTGACCGACTAGCGGGAAGCTACGAGCAGTACTTC. V usage is TRBV2 and J usage is TRBJ2-7; TRBD2 matches 11 bases. The CDR3 length is 15 residues. The V and J ends lost 3 bases and 3 bases, in that order; junction bases with no gene match: 4. Germline CDR1 and CDR2: SNHLY and FYNNEI.

This clonotype was counted between two and nine times. The chain has TRBV6-2 or TRBV6-3 and TRBJ2-3; D may be TRBD2 (5 bases). The V and J ends lost 2 bases and 4 bases respectively, with 10 bases between them. Germline CDR1 and CDR2: MNHEY and SVGEGT. This CDR3 is built from 14 residues. CDR3 coding DNA: TGTGCCAGCAGTTACGGTAGCGCCGCAGATACGCAGTATTTT. Translating it yields CASSYGSAADTQYF.

This clonotype showed up just a few times. The chain employs TRBV7-9 and TRBJ1-3; no definite D call. Germline V gene sequence: CDR1 SEHNR, CDR2 FQNEAQ (reference sequence). The V end lost 5 bases, the J end lost 0 bases, and 17 bases lay between the germline ends. CDR3 length equals 17 residues. The CDR3 bases are TGTGCCAGCAGCCTACCCGCGGCGGACCCCTCTGGAAACACCATATATTTT. This gives the protein CASSLPAADPSGNTIYF.

This clonotype has more than one count but fewer than ten. The chain recombines TRBV6-2 or TRBV6-3 with TRBJ2-4; D not certain. V was trimmed by 2 bases and J by 8 bases, leaving 7 bases between them. The CDR3 extends over 12 amino acids. Germline-derived CDR1 and CDR2 are MNHEY and SVGEGT. The CDR3 region is CASSYPSDIQYF. CDR3 sequence (DNA): TGTGCCAGCAGTTACCCCTCGGACATTCAGTACTTC.

CDR3 in DNA: TGTGCCAGCAGCATCTTCGAGGAGGGGGCCACCGGGGAGCTGTTTTTT. Its translation is CASSIFEEGATGELFF. The chain carries TRBV7-6 and TRBJ2-2; D may be TRBD1 (7 bases). Germline V gives CDR1 SGHVS, CDR2 FNYEAQ. V was trimmed by 5 bases and J by 4 bases, leaving 17 bases between them. CDR3 length: 16 amino acids.

The sample holds a few counts of this clonotype. J is TRBJ2-1 and V is TRBV15, with D maybe TRBD2 (5 bases). Germline V gene sequence: CDR1 LNHNV, CDR2 YYDKDF (reference sequence). Trimming removed 8 bases at V and 4 bases at J, with 15 bases between. This CDR3 spans 14 amino acids. The CDR3 nucleotides read TGTGCCACCCAAGGGAGAGGGCATTACAATGAGCAGTTCTTC. This gives the protein CATQGRGHYNEQFF.

V and J are TRBV9 and TRBJ2-7; D is ambiguous. The CDR3 contains 14 residues. CDR1 and CDR2 (germline): SGDLS, YYNGEE. V was shortened by 0 bases and J by 6 bases, with 13 bases between the two germline ends. CDR3 DNA: TGTGCCAGCAGCGTAGACCACACAGAGGTCGAGCAGTACTTC. It translates to CASSVDHTEVEQYF.

This clonotype has a handful of counts. The chain has TRBV10-3 and TRBJ1-1; TRBD1 matches 10 bases. CDR3 length: 15 residues. The V segment lost 6 bases and the J segment 3 bases; nucleotides outside the gene matches: 7. Looked up from germline, CDR1 is ENHRY and CDR2 is SYGVKD. The CDR3 region has the DNA TGTGCCATCAGCCGTGGACAGGGGGAGGACACTGAAGCTTTCTTT. Protein product: CAISRGQGEDTEAFF.

This clonotype has just one count. The chain uses TRBV19 and TRBJ2-2, with D unresolved. The CDR3 spans 14 residues. Trimming took 1 base from V and 4 from J, leaving 7 bases between them. Germline loops: CDR1 LNHDA, CDR2 SQIVND (reference sequence). The CDR3 is CASSIVPVTGELFF. The CDR3 nucleotides read TGTGCCAGTAGTATAGTTCCGGTCACCGGGGAGCTGTTTTTT.

The V and J genes are TRBV11-2 and TRBJ2-3, with 7 bases matching TRBD1. Unmatched junction bases numbered 3, after V lost 3 bases and J lost 0 bases. The CDR3 consists of 15 residues. CDR1 is SGHAT and CDR2 is FQNNGV in the germline V gene. This CDR3 is CASSFEGQSTDTQYF. The CDR3 DNA reads TGTGCCAGCAGCTTCGAGGGACAGAGCACAGATACGCAGTATTTT.

V is TRBV4-1 and J is TRBJ2-1; TRBD1 is a possible D gene (6 bases). The CDR3 consists of 17 residues. The germline V gene encodes CDR1 MGHRA and CDR2 YSYEKL. V was cut by 2 bases and J by 1 base, with 15 bases left in between. CDR3 bases: TGCGCCAGCAGCCAATTGGCCCAGGGGTCTTCCTACAATGAGCAGTTCTTC. As protein: CASSQLAQGSSYNEQFF.

This clonotype was detected a few times. The gene calls are TRBV7-9 and TRBJ2-7, with unresolved D. The CDR3 is 11 amino acids. V was trimmed by 5 bases and J by 2 bases, leaving 4 bases between them. Germline V gene data show CDR1 as SEHNR and CDR2 as FQNEAQ (reference sequence). The CDR3 DNA is TGTGCCAGCAGCATCACCTACGAGCAGTACTTC. Residues: CASSITYEQYF.

This clonotype occurred a few times. The CDR3 coding sequence is TGCGCCAGCAGCTTGGGCTTGGACAGGAGCTCCTACGAGCAGTACTTC. This codes for CASSLGLDRSSYEQYF. V and J are TRBV5-1 and TRBJ2-7, with TRBD1 identical over 7 bases. CDR1 SGHRS and CDR2 YFSETQ come from the germline V gene. This CDR3 region has 16 residues. The J segment lost 0 bases and the V segment lost 0 bases, leaving 6 bases of the junction unmatched. The full variable domain, in which reference TRBV5-1 and TRBJ2-7 provide the parts outside the CDR3, is KAGVTQTPRYLIKTRGQQVTLSCSPISGHRSVSWYQQTPGQGLQFLFEYFSETQRNKGNFPGRFSGRQFSNSRSEMNVSTLELGDSALYLCASSLGLDRSSYEQYFGPGTRLTVT.

This clonotype has a handful of counts. The gene calls are TRBV10-2 and TRBJ2-7, with D perhaps given as TRBD1 or TRBD2 (6 bases each). This CDR3 is built from 15 residues. The V end was cut by 2 bases, the J end by 2 bases, with 13 bases between. Per the germline V gene, CDR1 is WSHSY and CDR2 is SAAADI. CDR3 DNA: TGCGCCAGCAGTGAGGGGCTAGGGGGGACCTACGAGCAGTACTTC. It specifies CASSEGLGGTYEQYF.

A few counts support this clonotype. The chain recombines TRBV6-5 with TRBJ1-1; possibly TRBD1 for D (6 bases). The V gene lost 0 bases and the J gene lost 3 bases, with 17 bases spanning the gap. The CDR3 is 17 residues long. CDR1 and CDR2 from the germline V gene are MNHEY and SVGAGI. Here the CDR3 DNA reads TGTGCCAGCAGTTACTCCCCACAGGGTCCTCCTTACACTGAAGCTTTCTTT. Protein sequence: CASSYSPQGPPYTEAFF.

In its sample, this clonotype was seen a few times. The CDR3 region has the DNA TGTGCCAGCAGACAAACGGCAGCGAACACCGGGGAGCTGTTTTTT. Its translation: CASRQTAANTGELFF. The gene calls are TRBV14 and TRBJ2-2; no clear D. Trimming stripped 6 bases from V and 0 bases from J, with 11 bases between. Germline V gives CDR1 SGHDN, CDR2 FVKESK. There are 15 residues in the CDR3.

This chain joins TRBV7-9 and TRBJ1-1, with D unresolved. The CDR3 covers 13 residues. Per the germline V gene, CDR1 is SEHNR and CDR2 is FQNEAQ (reference sequence). V gave up 8 bases and J gave up 1 base, with 11 bases separating them. CDR3 loop: CASQWAGNTEAFF. DNA for the CDR3: TGTGCCAGCCAATGGGCAGGGAACACTGAAGCTTTCTTT.

This clonotype has only a few counts. The chain uses TRBV19 and TRBJ1-1; TRBD1 agrees at 8 bases. Germline values: CDR1 LNHDA, CDR2 SQIVND (reference sequence). The CDR3 runs 15 residues. Germline trimming cut 5 bases from V and 3 bases from J; bases unmatched to any gene: 8. The CDR3: CASSPDRELDTEAFF. CDR3 nucleotide sequence: TGTGCCAGTAGTCCGGACAGGGAGTTGGACACTGAAGCTTTCTTT.

The chain employs TRBV7-3 and TRBJ2-1; tentative D call: TRBD2 (5 bases). The CDR3 length is 15 residues. With 3 bases removed from V and 9 bases from J, the gap between germline ends came to 18 bases. Per germline, CDR1 SGHTA and CDR2 FQGTGA. CDR3 sequence reads: CASSLAYSVVSEQFF. The CDR3 bases are TGTGCCAGCAGCTTGGCGTATAGCGTTGTGAGTGAGCAGTTCTTC. Based on the CDR3 plus reference TRBV7-3 and TRBJ2-1, the full variable domain is GAGVSQTPSNKVTEKGKYVELRCDPISGHTALYWYRQSLGQGPEFLIYFQGTGAADDSGLPNDRFFAVRPEGSVSTLKIQRTERGDSAVYLCASSLAYSVVSEQFFGPGTRLTVL.

V and J are TRBV12-3 or TRBV12-4 and TRBJ2-6; D gene uncertain. V gave up 3 bases and J gave up 4 bases, with 4 bases separating them. The CDR3 sequence is 13 residues long. The CDR3 protein is CASSFGGANVLTF. CDR3 DNA: TGTGCCAGCAGTTTCGGAGGGGCCAACGTCCTGACTTTC.

The genes are TRBV4-1 and TRBJ1-6; a weak D match, TRBD1 (5 bases). The CDR3 has 16 residues. V lost 0 bases and J lost 7, with 13 bases in between. Germline-derived CDR1 and CDR2 are MGHRA and YSYEKL. As DNA, the CDR3 is TGCGCCAGCAGCCAAGATGGGCCAGGGTTCAATTCACCCCTCCACTTT. Amino acids: CASSQDGPGFNSPLHF.

This clonotype came up many times. The rearrangement links TRBV29-1 to TRBJ2-7; 10 positions agree with TRBD2. J gave up 2 bases and V 1 base, and 2 bases lay outside the gene matches. Germline V gives CDR1 SQVTM, CDR2 ANQGSEA. The CDR3 sequence is 14 residues long. CDR3 nucleotides: TGCAGCGTTGAAGGGACTAGCGGTGCCTACGAGCAGTACTTC. This translates into CSVEGTSGAYEQYF.

In its sample, this clonotype was seen many times. The chain carries TRBV5-1 and TRBJ1-2; possible D gene TRBD1, 5 bases. Germline assignment: CDR1 SGHRS and CDR2 YFSETQ. The germline V and J ends were trimmed by 4 bases and 4 bases, with 17 bases remaining between them. The CDR3 has 15 residues. As DNA, the CDR3 is TGCGCCAGCAGCCCCGCAACCGGGGCTTCCTATGGCTACACCTTC. Translating it yields CASSPATGASYGYTF.

The table lists this clonotype with many counts. The CDR3 DNA reads TGTGCCAGCAGCTCTTTGTCCTACGAGCAGTACTTC. It codes for CASSSLSYEQYF. The rearrangement uses TRBV5-6 and TRBJ2-7; D gene ambiguous. CDR1 is SGHDT, CDR2 YYEEEE, per germline. The CDR3 contains 12 residues. With 3 bases removed from V and 1 base from J, the gap between germline ends came to 5 bases.